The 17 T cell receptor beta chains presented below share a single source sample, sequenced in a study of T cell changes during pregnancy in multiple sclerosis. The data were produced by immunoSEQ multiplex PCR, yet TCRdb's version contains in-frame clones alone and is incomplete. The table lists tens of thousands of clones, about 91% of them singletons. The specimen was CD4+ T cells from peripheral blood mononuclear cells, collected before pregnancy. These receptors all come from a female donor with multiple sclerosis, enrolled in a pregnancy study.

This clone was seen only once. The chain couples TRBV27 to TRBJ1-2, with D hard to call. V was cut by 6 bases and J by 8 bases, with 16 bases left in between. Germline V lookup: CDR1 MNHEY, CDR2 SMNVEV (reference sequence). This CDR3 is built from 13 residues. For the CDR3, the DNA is TGTGCCAGCAGCAACACACCGAGGTTAGGCTACACCTTC. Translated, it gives CASSNTPRLGYTF.

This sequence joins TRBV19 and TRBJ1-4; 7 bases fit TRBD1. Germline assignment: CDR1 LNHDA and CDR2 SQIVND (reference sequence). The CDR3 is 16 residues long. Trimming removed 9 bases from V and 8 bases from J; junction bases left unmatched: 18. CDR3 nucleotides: TGTGCCAGCAAAAGAATAGGGGGCGAGACCTCCGAAAAACTGTTTTTT. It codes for CASKRIGGETSEKLFF.

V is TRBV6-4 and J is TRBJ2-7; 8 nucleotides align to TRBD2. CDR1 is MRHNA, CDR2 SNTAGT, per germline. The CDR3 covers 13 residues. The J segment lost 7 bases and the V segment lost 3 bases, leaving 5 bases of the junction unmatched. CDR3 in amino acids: CASSDSGGEEQYF. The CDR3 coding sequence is TGTGCCAGCAGTGATTCGGGAGGGGAGGAGCAGTACTTC.

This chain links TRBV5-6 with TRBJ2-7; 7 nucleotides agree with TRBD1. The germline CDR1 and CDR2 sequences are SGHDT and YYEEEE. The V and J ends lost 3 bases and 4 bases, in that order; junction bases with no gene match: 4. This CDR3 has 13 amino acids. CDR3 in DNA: TGTGCCAGCAGCTCCGACAGGGTGTACGAGCAGTACTTC. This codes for CASSSDRVYEQYF.

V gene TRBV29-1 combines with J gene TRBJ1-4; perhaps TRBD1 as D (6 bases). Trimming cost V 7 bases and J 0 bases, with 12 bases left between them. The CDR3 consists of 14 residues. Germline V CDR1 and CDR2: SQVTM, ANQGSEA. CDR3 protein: CSGKQGTTNEKLFF. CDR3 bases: TGCAGCGGAAAACAGGGTACAACTAATGAAAAACTGTTTTTT.

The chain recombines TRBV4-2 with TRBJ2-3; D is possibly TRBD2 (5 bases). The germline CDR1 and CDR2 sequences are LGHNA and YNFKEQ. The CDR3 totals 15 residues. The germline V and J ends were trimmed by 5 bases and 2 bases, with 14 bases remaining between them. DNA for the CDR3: TGTGCCAGCAGCGCCGGGAACCTATTCACAGATACGCAGTATTTT. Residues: CASSAGNLFTDTQYF.

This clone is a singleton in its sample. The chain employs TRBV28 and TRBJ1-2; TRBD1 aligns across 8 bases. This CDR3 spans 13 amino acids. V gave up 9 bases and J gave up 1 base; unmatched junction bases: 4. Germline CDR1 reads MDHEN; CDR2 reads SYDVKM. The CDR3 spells CASRTGNNYGYTF. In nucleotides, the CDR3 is TGTGCCAGTCGGACAGGGAATAACTATGGCTACACCTTC.

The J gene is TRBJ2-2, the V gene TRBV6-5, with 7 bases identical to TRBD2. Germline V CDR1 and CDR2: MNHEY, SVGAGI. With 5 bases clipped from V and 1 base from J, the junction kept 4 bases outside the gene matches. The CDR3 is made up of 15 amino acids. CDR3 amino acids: CASSQPGGNTGELFF. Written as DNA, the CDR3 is TGTGCCAGCAGTCAACCGGGGGGGAACACCGGGGAGCTGTTTTTT.

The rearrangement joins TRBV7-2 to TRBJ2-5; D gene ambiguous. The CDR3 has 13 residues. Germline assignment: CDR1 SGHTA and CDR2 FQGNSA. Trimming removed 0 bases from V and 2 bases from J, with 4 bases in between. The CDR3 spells CASSLARQETQYF. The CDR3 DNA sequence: TGTGCCAGCAGCTTAGCGAGGCAAGAGACCCAGTACTTC.

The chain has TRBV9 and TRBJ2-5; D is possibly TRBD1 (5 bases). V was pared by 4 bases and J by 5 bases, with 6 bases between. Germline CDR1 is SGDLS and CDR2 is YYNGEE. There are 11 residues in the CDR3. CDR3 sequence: CASSRGETQYF. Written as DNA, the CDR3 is TGTGCCAGCAGCAGGGGTGAGACCCAGTACTTC.

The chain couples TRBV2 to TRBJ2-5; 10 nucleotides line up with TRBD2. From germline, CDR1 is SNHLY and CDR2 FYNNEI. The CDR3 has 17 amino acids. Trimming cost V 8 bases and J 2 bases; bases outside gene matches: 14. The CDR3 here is CASPSRPGLASQETQYF. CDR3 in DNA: TGTGCCAGCCCTTCCCGTCCGGGACTAGCGAGTCAAGAGACCCAGTACTTC.

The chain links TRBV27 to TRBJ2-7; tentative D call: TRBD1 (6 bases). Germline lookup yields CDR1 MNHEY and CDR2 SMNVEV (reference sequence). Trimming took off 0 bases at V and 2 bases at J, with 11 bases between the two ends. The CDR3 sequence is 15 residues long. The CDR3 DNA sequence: TGTGCCAGCAGTTTATCGGGGGCTAATCCCTACGAGCAGTACTTC. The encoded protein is CASSLSGANPYEQYF.

CDR3 region: CSATSDVNSGANVLTF. CDR3 nucleotide sequence: TGCAGCGCCACCAGCGATGTCAACTCTGGGGCCAACGTCCTGACTTTC. The chain joins TRBV29-1 to TRBJ2-6; D not resolved. Germline CDR1 is SQVTM and CDR2 is ANQGSEA. The CDR3 totals 16 residues. V lost 7 bases to trimming and J lost 0 bases, with 16 bases between them.

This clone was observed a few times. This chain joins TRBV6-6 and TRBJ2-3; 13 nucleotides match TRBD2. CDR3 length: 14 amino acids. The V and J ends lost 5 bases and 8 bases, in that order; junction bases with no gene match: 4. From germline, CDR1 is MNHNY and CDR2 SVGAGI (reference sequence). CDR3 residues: CASSPGLAGVTQYF. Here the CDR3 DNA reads TGTGCCAGCAGTCCTGGACTAGCGGGGGTTACGCAGTATTTT.

CDR3 loop: CASSEGQLNTEAFF. The CDR3 DNA sequence: TGTGCCAGCAGTGAAGGACAGCTTAACACTGAAGCTTTCTTT. The chain couples TRBV25-1 to TRBJ1-1, with D maybe TRBD1 (6 bases). Between the trimmed V and J ends, which lost 2 bases and 2 bases, there was a span of 9 bases. This CDR3 contains 14 residues. Germline V gene sequence: CDR1 MGHDK, CDR2 SYGVNS.

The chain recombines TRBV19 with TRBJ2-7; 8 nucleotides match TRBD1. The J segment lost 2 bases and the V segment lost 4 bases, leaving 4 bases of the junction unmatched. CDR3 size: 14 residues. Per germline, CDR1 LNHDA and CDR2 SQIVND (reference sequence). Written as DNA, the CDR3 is TGTGCCAGTAGTACCCGGGACAGGACCTACGAGCAGTACTTC. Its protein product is CASSTRDRTYEQYF. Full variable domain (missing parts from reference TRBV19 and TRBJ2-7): DGGITQSPKYLFRKEGQNVTLSCEQNLNHDAMYWYRQDPGQGLRLIYYSQIVNDFQKGDIAEGYSVSREKKESFPLTVTSAQKNPTAFYLCASSTRDRTYEQYFGPGTRLTVT.

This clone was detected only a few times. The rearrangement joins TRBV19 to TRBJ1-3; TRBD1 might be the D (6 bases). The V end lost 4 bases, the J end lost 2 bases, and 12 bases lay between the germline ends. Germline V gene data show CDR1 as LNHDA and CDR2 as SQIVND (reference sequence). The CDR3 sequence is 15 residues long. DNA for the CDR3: TGTGCCAGTAGTACAAATACAGGGCCTGGAAACACCATATATTTT. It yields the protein CASSTNTGPGNTIYF.